A single sample gave rise to the 21 T cell receptor beta chains below, sequenced in a study of shared T cell receptors in the human thymus. Method: immunoSEQ multiplex PCR; TCRdb's copy keeps in-frame clones and lacks some. Of hundreds of thousands of clones listed, 70% to 90% are singletons. These sequences were also reported in another study, on human thymus T cells.

The sequencing input was thymocytes. All receptors come from a boy younger than two with a congenital heart defect.

The genes are TRBV11-2 and TRBJ1-3; no firm D call. The CDR3 runs 20 residues. Trimming stripped 0 bases from V and 0 bases from J, with 21 bases between. Germline-derived CDR1 and CDR2 are SGHAT and FQNNGV. The CDR3 sequence is CASSLDLREGKSRSGNTIYF. The CDR3 DNA reads as TGTGCCAGCAGCTTAGATCTTAGGGAGGGAAAGAGCCGCTCTGGAAACACCATATATTTT.

The chain carries TRBV27 and TRBJ1-1; D is possibly TRBD1 (6 bases). CDR3 length: 16 residues. Per the germline V gene, CDR1 is MNHEY and CDR2 is SMNVEV (reference sequence). V shed 2 bases and J shed 0 bases, with 13 bases lying between them. CDR3 nucleotide sequence: TGTGCCAGCAGTTTACTTGGACAGAGCATGAACACTGAAGCTTTCTTT. Translation gives CASSLLGQSMNTEAFF.

The chain combines TRBV28 with TRBJ2-7; TRBD2 might be the D (5 bases). V lost 4 bases to trimming and J lost 5 bases, with 15 bases between them. Per the germline V gene, CDR1 is MDHEN and CDR2 is SYDVKM. This CDR3 comprises 14 residues. For the CDR3, the DNA is TGTGCCAGCAGTTGCGGACCGGCGGGCAACGAGCAGTACTTC. Protein sequence: CASSCGPAGNEQYF. The entire variable domain, with the rest obtained from reference TRBV28 and TRBJ2-7, is as follows: DVKVTQSSRYLVKRTGEKVFLECVQDMDHENMFWYRQDPGLGLRLIYFSYDVKMKEKGDIPEGYSVSREKKERFSLILESASTNQTSMYLCASSCGPAGNEQYFGPGTRLTVT.

The J gene is TRBJ2-5, the V gene TRBV9; 10 positions match TRBD1. The V gene end was trimmed by 3 bases and the J gene end by 3 bases; junction bases not matched to a gene: 5. Germline V gene data show CDR1 as SGDLS and CDR2 as YYNGEE. The CDR3 totals 15 residues. The CDR3 is CASSAGQGDEETQYF. The CDR3 nucleotides read TGTGCCAGCAGCGCCGGACAGGGGGACGAAGAGACCCAGTACTTC. The entire variable domain, with the rest obtained from reference TRBV9 and TRBJ2-5, is as follows: DSGVTQTPKHLITATGQRVTLRCSPRSGDLSVYWYQQSLDQGLQFLIQYYNGEERAKGNILERFSAQQFPDLHSELNLSSLELGDSALYFCASSAGQGDEETQYFGPGTRLLVL.

V and J are TRBV21-1 and TRBJ1-6; the table gives TRBD1 as D, unverified against the DNA. TRBV21-1 counts as a pseudogene. The CDR3 has 15 amino acids. This chain's CDR3 is CASSKGDRERSPLHF. DNA of the CDR3: TGTGCCAGCAGCAAAGGGGACAGGGAGAGGTCACCCCTCCACTTT.

In this sample, this clone turned up a few times. The chain is built from TRBV28 and TRBJ1-2; possibly TRBD1 for D (6 bases). The ends were cut back, 5 bases at V and 6 bases at J, with 16 bases in the middle. The CDR3 sequence is 14 residues long. Per the germline V gene, CDR1 is MDHEN and CDR2 is SYDVKM. DNA for the CDR3: TGTGCCAGCAGTCCCCTTACAGGGTTTCATGGCTACACCTTC. This gives the protein CASSPLTGFHGYTF.

The chain recombines TRBV27 with TRBJ2-3, with D possibly TRBD2 on 6 matching bases. Trimming left V 3 bases short and J 3 bases short, with 13 bases between. Looked up from germline, CDR1 is MNHEY and CDR2 is SMNVEV (reference sequence). This CDR3 has 15 residues. DNA for the CDR3: TGTGCCAGCAGTTTCCGGGCGGGGCTAACAGATACGCAGTATTTT. It is translated as CASSFRAGLTDTQYF.

The chain carries TRBV29-1 and TRBJ2-1, with D perhaps matching TRBD2 (6 bases). This CDR3 region has 15 residues. The germline CDR1 and CDR2 sequences are SQVTM and ANQGSEA. V dropped 4 bases and J dropped 6 bases, with 19 bases sitting between them. The DNA for the CDR3 is TGCAGCGTTGGAGAGCTAGCGCGAAGGCCCAATGAGCAGTTCTTC. It codes for CSVGELARRPNEQFF.

This clone has only a few counts. The CDR3 is CSVEDFRGTNEKLFF. The DNA for the CDR3 is TGCAGCGTTGAAGATTTCAGGGGAACTAATGAAAAACTGTTTTTT. This chain uses TRBV29-1 with TRBJ1-4; D is perhaps TRBD1 (6 bases). There are 15 residues in the CDR3. CDR1 SQVTM and CDR2 ANQGSEA come from the germline V gene. V was cut by 0 bases and J by 1 base, with 9 bases left in between.

The gene calls are TRBV7-2 and TRBJ2-7; 15 nucleotides match TRBD2. V lost 5 bases, J lost 5 bases, and 13 bases stayed unmatched. Per germline, CDR1 SGHTA and CDR2 FQGNSA. The CDR3 has 18 residues. The CDR3 DNA sequence: TGTGCCAGCAGCCTCCCCGGGACTAGCGGGAGGTCCCCTGACGAGCAGTACTTC. It codes for CASSLPGTSGRSPDEQYF.

The V call is TRBV6-1, the J call TRBJ1-2; D unresolved. CDR3 size: 14 residues. The germline gives CDR1 MNHNS, CDR2 SASEGT. V was shortened by 4 bases and J by 3 bases, with 12 bases between the two germline ends. Here the CDR3 reads CASSASGPDYGYTF. Here the CDR3 DNA reads TGTGCCAGCAGTGCGTCAGGCCCAGACTATGGCTACACCTTC.

The V gene is TRBV19, the J gene TRBJ2-4; 11 bases map to TRBD1. Per germline, CDR1 LNHDA and CDR2 SQIVND (reference sequence). Trimming at V came to 6 bases and at J to 9 bases, leaving 7 bases not matched to a gene. This CDR3 region has 14 residues. The CDR3 bases are TGTGCCAGTAGAAGGGACAGGGGGTCGGGCATTCAGTACTTC. Amino acids: CASRRDRGSGIQYF.

V usage is TRBV7-2 and J usage is TRBJ2-2, with 9 positions matching TRBD2. Germline-derived CDR1 and CDR2 are SGHTA and FQGNSA. This CDR3 contains 16 residues. V dropped 1 base and J dropped 7; count of bases not matched to a gene: 7. The CDR3 DNA sequence: TGTGCCAGCAGCTTAGAGGCGGGGGGGCGTTTCGGGGAGCTGTTTTTT. Amino acid sequence: CASSLEAGGRFGELFF.

The chain uses TRBV27 and TRBJ2-3; D remains unclear. The CDR3 has 11 amino acids. V gave up 4 bases and J gave up 7 bases, with 6 bases separating them. The germline V gene has CDR1 MNHEY and CDR2 SMNVEV (reference sequence). The CDR3 loop reads CASSSGYTQYF. CDR3 coding DNA: TGTGCCAGCAGTTCCGGGTATACGCAGTATTTT.

The chain links TRBV7-2 to TRBJ1-4; 10 bases are a match to TRBD1. CDR1 and CDR2 (germline): SGHTA, FQGNSA. The CDR3 sequence is 18 residues long. With V trimmed by 5 bases and J by 10 bases, 19 bases remained unmatched. As DNA, the CDR3 is TGTGCCAGCAGCAGGGGGGCGGGACAGGGGTTTTTGAGGGGAAAACTGTTTTTT. Translated, it gives CASSRGAGQGFLRGKLFF.

The chain carries TRBV5-6 and TRBJ2-5, with a possible D match to TRBD2 (7 bases). The CDR3 is 15 amino acids. V lost 6 bases and J lost 4, with 19 bases in between. Germline V gives CDR1 SGHDT, CDR2 YYEEEE. Here the CDR3 DNA reads TGTGCCAGCATCGCGGGAGTGGGGGGCGGAGAGACCCAGTACTTC. It yields the protein CASIAGVGGGETQYF.

The chain carries TRBV27 and TRBJ2-3, with 9 bases identical to TRBD2. The trim removed 2 bases at V and 3 bases at J, leaving 6 bases unmatched. This CDR3 comprises 16 residues. Germline V CDR1 and CDR2: MNHEY, SMNVEV (reference sequence). The CDR3 DNA sequence: TGTGCCAGCAGTTTAGAGGCCCTAGCGGGAACAGATACGCAGTATTTT. This codes for CASSLEALAGTDTQYF.

J is TRBJ2-7 and V is TRBV19, with D perhaps TRBD2 (6 bases). Germline loops: CDR1 LNHDA, CDR2 SQIVND (reference sequence). This CDR3 contains 15 residues. Trimming pared 5 bases from V and 7 bases from J, leaving 21 bases between. The CDR3: CASSLNPQEGGEQYF. CDR3 coding DNA: TGTGCCAGTAGTCTCAACCCTCAGGAGGGCGGGGAGCAGTACTTC.

V is TRBV2 and J is TRBJ1-3; 10 nucleotides line up with TRBD1. Germline trimming cut 6 bases from V and 4 bases from J; bases unmatched to any gene: 3. Per the germline V gene, CDR1 is SNHLY and CDR2 is FYNNEI. This CDR3 spans 14 amino acids. As DNA, the CDR3 is TGTGCCAGCAGAGGGACAGGGGCAGGAAACACCATATATTTT. This translates into CASRGTGAGNTIYF.

This clone showed up just once. The chain is built from TRBV4-3 and TRBJ2-7; 11 nucleotides agree with TRBD1. V was pared by 4 bases and J by 5 bases, with 4 bases of the junction left unmatched. Germline V gene sequence: CDR1 LGHNA, CDR2 YSLEER. The CDR3 covers 14 residues. CDR3 nucleotides: TGCGCCAGCAGCCGGGGACAGGGGGAGGACGAGCAGTACTTC. Translated: CASSRGQGEDEQYF.

This chain connects TRBV29-1 to TRBJ2-1, with 8 bases that match TRBD2. Per the germline V gene, CDR1 is SQVTM and CDR2 is ANQGSEA. The V and J ends lost 4 bases and 2 bases, in that order; junction bases with no gene match: 13. The CDR3 runs to 17 residues. The CDR3 reads CSVGLAGGRRTYNEQFF. The CDR3 nucleotides are TGCAGCGTTGGTCTCGCGGGAGGCCGTAGGACCTACAATGAGCAGTTCTTC.